The sequence of this T cell receptor (beta chain) was determined in a study of T cells in Graves' hyperthyroidism and ophthalmopathy. Study-wide context: Before treatment of any kind, peripheral blood was taken at initial diagnosis.

V was clipped by 8 bases and J by 4 bases, with 14 bases between them. This CDR3 has 13 residues. The germline gives CDR1 MNHNS, CDR2 SASEGT. Amplification yielded TCR beta CDR3 regions, with RNA transcripts as the source. The HTBI primer set was used in a first-round RT-PCR of the TCR CDR3. TCRdb redid the calling of the multiplex PCR reads with MiXCR, one entry per CDR3 protein. The table has around 290,000 distinct CDR3 sequences, about a sixth seen once; the top ten hold around 57%. This sequence was found in a woman aged 55-70 years with Graves' ophthalmopathy. The V and J genes are TRBV6-1 and TRBJ1-1; D is unresolved. Sequencing used blood. The CDR3 is CASRRYLSTEAFF. The CDR3 DNA follows: TGTGCCAGCCGCCGATACCTCAGCACTGAAGCTTTCTTT.